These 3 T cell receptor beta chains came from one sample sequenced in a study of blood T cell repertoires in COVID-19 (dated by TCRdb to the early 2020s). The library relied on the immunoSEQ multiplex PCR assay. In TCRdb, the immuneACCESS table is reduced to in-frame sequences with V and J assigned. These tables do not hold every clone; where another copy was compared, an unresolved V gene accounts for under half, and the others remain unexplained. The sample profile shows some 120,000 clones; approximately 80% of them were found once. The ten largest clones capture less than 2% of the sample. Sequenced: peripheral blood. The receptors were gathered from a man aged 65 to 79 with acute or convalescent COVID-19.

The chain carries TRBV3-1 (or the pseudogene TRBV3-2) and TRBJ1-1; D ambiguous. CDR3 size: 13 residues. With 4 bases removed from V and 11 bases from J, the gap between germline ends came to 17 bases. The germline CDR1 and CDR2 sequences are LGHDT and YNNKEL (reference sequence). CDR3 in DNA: TGTGCCAGCAGCCCCCGGGATGCCGCTGGGGCTTTCTTT. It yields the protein CASSPRDAAGAFF.

The DNA of the CDR3 is TGTGCCAGCAGCTTGGGGACAGTATACAATGAGCAGTTCTTC. It codes for CASSLGTVYNEQFF. This chain joins TRBV7-9 and TRBJ2-1; TRBD1 matches 7 bases. The V gene end was trimmed by 3 bases and the J gene end by 4 bases; junction bases not matched to a gene: 3. The CDR3 is 14 residues long. Germline V gene sequence: CDR1 SEHNR, CDR2 FQNEAQ (reference sequence).

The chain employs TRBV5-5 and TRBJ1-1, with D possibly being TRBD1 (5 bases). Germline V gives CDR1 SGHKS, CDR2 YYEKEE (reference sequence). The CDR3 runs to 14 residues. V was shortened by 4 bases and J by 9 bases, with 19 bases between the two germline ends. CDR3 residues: CASSHEDISEKAFF. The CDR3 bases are TGTGCCAGCAGCCATGAGGACATTTCCGAAAAAGCTTTCTTT.